This T cell receptor beta chain derives from a study of blood T cell repertoires in COVID-19. About the study: COVID-19 samples collected from the United States, Italy and Spain covered acute and convalescent phases. T cells, B-cell-depleted T cells, or PBMCs supplied cDNA or gDNA.

Some clones are missing from TCRdb's copy, which holds only in-frame ones; the method was immunoSEQ multiplex PCR. The sample carries about 93,000 clones, 80% to 90% recorded once. CDR1 ENHRY and CDR2 SYGVKD come from the germline V gene. The CDR3 has 16 amino acids. Trimming cost V 2 bases and J 7 bases, with 19 bases left between them. The sequencing input was peripheral blood. The sequence derives from a woman older than 75 with acute or convalescent COVID-19. The genes are TRBV10-3 and TRBJ2-3; possible D gene TRBD2, 5 bases. This chain's CDR3 is CAISETPGLAQHTQYF. The CDR3 bases are TGTGCCATCAGTGAGACACCGGGGTTAGCGCAACATACGCAGTATTTT.